This entry features one T cell receptor (beta chain) sequence. No antigen is known for it. The sample comes from a study of OX40 agonist ivuxolimab in advanced cancers. Study findings and constraints: CD4+ and CD8+ blood T cells expanded clonally by week 6 at 0.1 to 3.0 mg/kg. Antigen specificity remained undetermined for the expanded peripheral T cells. CD8+ T cells showed, on average, more clonal expansion than CD4+ cells.

The CDR3 length is 12 residues. With 4 bases removed from V and 7 bases from J, the gap between germline ends came to 13 bases. Germline-derived CDR1 and CDR2 are SQVTM and ANQGSEA. TCRdb keeps only in-frame clones here, not all; method: immunoSEQ multiplex PCR. The data contain 60,000 or so clones, over 70% of them singletons. This sequence was found in an adult with an advanced solid tumor such as melanoma, head and neck, liver or kidney cancer. The sample here was CD4+ or CD8+ T cells sorted from blood, taken in a trial of the OX40 agonist ivuxolimab. The chain combines TRBV29-1 with TRBJ1-2, with a weak D call TRBD1 (6 bases). Here the CDR3 DNA reads TGCAGCGTTGGGGGTGAAGGGGGTGGCTACACCTTC. This sequence encodes CSVGGEGGGYTF.